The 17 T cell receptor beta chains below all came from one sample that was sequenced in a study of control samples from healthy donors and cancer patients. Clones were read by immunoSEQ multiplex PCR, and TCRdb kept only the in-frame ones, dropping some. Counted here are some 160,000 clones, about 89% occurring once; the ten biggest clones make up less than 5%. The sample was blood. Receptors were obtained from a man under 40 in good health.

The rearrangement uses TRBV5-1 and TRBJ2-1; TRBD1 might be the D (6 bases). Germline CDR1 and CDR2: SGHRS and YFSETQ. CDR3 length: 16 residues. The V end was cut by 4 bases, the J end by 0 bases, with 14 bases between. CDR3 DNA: TGCGCCAGCAGCCCCCCAAGGGGGACCTCCTACAATGAGCAGTTCTTC. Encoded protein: CASSPPRGTSYNEQFF.

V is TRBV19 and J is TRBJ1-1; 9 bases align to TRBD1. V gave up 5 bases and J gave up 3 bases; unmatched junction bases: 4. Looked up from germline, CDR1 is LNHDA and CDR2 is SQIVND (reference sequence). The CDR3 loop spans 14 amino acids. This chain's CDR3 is CASSPTGGDTEAFF. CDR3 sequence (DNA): TGTGCCAGTAGTCCGACAGGGGGGGACACTGAAGCTTTCTTT.

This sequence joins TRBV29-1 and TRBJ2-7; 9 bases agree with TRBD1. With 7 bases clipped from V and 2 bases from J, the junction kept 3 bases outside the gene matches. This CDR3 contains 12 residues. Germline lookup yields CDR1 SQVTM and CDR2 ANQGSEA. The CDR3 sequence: CSGGTGTYEQYF. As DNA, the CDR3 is TGCAGCGGCGGGACAGGGACCTACGAGCAGTACTTC.

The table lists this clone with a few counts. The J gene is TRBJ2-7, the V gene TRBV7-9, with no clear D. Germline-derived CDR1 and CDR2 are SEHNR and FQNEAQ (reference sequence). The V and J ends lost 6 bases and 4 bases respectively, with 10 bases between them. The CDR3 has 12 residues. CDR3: CASSSDRYEQYF. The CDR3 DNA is TGTGCCAGCAGTTCGGACCGGTACGAGCAGTACTTC.

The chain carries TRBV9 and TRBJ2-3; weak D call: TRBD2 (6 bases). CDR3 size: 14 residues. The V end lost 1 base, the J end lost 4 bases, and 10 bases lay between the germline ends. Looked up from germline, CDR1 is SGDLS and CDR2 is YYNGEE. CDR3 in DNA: TGTGCCAGCAGCGTATTACTAGCATCAGATACGCAGTATTTT. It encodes CASSVLLASDTQYF.

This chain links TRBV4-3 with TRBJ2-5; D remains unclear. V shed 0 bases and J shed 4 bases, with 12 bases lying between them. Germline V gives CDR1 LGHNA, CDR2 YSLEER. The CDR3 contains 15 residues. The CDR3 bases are TGCGCCAGCAGCCAAGATCCGATCAGAGGAGAGACCCAGTACTTC. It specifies CASSQDPIRGETQYF.

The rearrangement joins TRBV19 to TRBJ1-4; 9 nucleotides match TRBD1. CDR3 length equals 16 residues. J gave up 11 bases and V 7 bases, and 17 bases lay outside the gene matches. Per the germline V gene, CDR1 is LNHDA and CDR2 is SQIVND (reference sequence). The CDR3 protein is CASKFRDGTGPGKLFF. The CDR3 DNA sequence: TGTGCCAGTAAATTCCGCGATGGGACAGGGCCCGGGAAACTGTTTTTT.

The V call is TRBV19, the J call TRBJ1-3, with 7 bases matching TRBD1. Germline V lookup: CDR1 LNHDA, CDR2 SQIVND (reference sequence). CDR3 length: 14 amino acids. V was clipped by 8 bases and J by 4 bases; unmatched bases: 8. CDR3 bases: TGTGCCAGTTTCCAACAGGGGCAAGGAAACACCATATATTTT. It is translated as CASFQQGQGNTIYF.

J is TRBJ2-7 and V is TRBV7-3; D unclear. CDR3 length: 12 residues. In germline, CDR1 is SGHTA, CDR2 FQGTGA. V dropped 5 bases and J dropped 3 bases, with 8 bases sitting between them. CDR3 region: CASSPGGYEQYF. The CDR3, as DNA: TGTGCCAGCAGCCCGGGTGGCTACGAGCAGTACTTC.

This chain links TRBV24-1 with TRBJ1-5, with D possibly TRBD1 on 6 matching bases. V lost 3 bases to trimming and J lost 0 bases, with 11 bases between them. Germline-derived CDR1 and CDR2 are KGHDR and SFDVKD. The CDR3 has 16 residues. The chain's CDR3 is CATSDAGQNSNQPQHF. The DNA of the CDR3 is TGTGCCACCAGTGATGCGGGACAAAATAGCAATCAGCCCCAGCATTTT.

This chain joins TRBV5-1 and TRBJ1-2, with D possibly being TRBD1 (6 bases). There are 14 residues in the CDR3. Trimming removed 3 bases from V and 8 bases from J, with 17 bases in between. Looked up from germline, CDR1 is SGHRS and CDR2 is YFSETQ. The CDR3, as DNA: TGCGCCAGCAGCTACGCGCAGGGGCAGGGAGGCTACACCTTC. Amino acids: CASSYAQGQGGYTF.

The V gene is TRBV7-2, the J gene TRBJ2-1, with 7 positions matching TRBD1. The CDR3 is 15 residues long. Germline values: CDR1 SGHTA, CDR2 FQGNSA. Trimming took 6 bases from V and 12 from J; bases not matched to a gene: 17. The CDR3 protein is CASSITGTDRWGQFF. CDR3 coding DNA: TGTGCCAGCAGTATCACCGGGACAGACCGTTGGGGGCAGTTCTTC.

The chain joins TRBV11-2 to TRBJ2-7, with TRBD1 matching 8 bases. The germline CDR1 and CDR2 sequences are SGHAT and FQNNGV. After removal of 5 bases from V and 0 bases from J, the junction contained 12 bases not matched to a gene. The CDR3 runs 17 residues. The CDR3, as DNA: TGTGCCAGCAGCCGACGACCCAGGGGGCTTGGCTCCTACGAGCAGTACTTC. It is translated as CASSRRPRGLGSYEQYF.

The CDR3 protein is CATSRAGYQETQYF. The CDR3 DNA sequence: TGTGCCACCAGCAGAGCAGGGTACCAAGAGACCCAGTACTTC. The chain joins TRBV15 to TRBJ2-5, with TRBD1 as a possible D gene (5 bases). The CDR3 has 14 residues. The ends were cut back, 1 base at V and 0 bases at J, with 6 bases in the middle. CDR1 and CDR2 (germline): LNHNV, YYDKDF (reference sequence).

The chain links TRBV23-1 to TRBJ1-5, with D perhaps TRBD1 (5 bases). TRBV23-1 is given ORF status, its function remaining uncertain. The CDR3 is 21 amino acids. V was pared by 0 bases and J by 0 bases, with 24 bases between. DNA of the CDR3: TGCGCCAGCAGTCAATCGTACCCTATGTCGACAGTTTTAAATAGCAATCAGCCCCAGCATTTT. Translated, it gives CASSQSYPMSTVLNSNQPQHF.

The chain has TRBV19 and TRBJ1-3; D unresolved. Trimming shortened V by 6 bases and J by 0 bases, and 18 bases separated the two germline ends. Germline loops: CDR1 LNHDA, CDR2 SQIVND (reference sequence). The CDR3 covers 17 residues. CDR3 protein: CASRSSTTRSSGNTIYF. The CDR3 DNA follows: TGTGCCAGTAGATCATCGACAACTCGGAGCTCTGGAAACACCATATATTTT. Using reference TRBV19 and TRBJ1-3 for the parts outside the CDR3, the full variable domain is DGGITQSPKYLFRKEGQNVTLSCEQNLNHDAMYWYRQDPGQGLRLIYYSQIVNDFQKGDIAEGYSVSREKKESFPLTVTSAQKNPTAFYLCASRSSTTRSSGNTIYFGEGSWLTVV.

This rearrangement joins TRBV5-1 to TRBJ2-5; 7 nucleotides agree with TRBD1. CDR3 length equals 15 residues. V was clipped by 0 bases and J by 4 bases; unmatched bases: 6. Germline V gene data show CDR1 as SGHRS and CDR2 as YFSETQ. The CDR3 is CASSLEGQPGETQYF. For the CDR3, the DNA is TGCGCCAGCAGCTTGGAGGGACAGCCTGGAGAGACCCAGTACTTC. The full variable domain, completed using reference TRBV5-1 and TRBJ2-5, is KAGVTQTPRYLIKTRGQQVTLSCSPISGHRSVSWYQQTPGQGLQFLFEYFSETQRNKGNFPGRFSGRQFSNSRSEMNVSTLELGDSALYLCASSLEGQPGETQYFGPGTRLLVL.